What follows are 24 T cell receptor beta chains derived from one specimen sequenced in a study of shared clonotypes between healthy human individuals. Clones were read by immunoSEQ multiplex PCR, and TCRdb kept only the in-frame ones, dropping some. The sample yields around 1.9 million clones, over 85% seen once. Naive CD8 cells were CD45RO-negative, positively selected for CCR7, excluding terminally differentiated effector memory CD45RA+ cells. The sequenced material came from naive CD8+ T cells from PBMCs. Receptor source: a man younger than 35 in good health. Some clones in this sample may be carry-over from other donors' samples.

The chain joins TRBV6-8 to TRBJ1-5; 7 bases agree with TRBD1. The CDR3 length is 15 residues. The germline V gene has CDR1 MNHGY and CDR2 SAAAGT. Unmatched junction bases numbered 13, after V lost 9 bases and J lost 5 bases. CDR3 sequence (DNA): TGTGCCAGTGACCCCGACAGGGAAGGGTATCAGCCCCAGCATTTT. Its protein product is CASDPDREGYQPQHF.

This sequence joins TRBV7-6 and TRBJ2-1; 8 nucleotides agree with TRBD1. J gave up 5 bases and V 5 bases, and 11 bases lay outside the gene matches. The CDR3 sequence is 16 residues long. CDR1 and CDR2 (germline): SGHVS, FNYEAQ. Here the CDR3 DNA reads TGTGCCAGCAGCAGCCAGCAGGGGGCGGAAAACAATGAGCAGTTCTTC. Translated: CASSSQQGAENNEQFF. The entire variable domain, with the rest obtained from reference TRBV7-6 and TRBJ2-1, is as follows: GAGVSQSPRYKVTKRGQDVALRCDPISGHVSLYWYRQALGQGPEFLTYFNYEAQQDKSGLPNDRFSAERPEGSISTLTIQRTEQRDSAMYRCASSSQQGAENNEQFFGPGTRLTVL.

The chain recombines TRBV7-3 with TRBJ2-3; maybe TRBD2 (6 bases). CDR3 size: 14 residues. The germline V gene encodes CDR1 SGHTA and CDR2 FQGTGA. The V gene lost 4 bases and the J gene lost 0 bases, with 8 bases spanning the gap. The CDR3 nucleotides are TGTGCCAGCAGCTGGAGCGGGAGCACAGATACGCAGTATTTT. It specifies CASSWSGSTDTQYF.

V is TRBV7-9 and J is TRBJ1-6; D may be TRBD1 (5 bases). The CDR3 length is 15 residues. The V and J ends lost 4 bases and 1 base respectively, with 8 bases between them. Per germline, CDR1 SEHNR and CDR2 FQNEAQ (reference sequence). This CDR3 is CASSSGRSYNSPLHF. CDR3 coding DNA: TGTGCCAGCAGCTCGGGGCGGTCCTATAATTCACCCCTCCACTTT.

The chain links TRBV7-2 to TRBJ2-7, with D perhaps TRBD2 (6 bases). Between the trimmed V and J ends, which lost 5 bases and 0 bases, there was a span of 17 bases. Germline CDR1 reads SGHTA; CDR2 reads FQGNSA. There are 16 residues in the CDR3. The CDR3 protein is CASSAEVGGSSYEQYF. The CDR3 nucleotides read TGTGCCAGCAGCGCTGAGGTCGGAGGGAGCTCCTACGAGCAGTACTTC.

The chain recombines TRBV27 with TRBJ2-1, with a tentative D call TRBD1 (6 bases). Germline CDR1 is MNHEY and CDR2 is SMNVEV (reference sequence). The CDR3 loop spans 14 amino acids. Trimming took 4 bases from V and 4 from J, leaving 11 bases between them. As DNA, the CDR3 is TGTGCCAGCAGTTCCAGGGACACATACAATGAGCAGTTCTTC. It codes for CASSSRDTYNEQFF.

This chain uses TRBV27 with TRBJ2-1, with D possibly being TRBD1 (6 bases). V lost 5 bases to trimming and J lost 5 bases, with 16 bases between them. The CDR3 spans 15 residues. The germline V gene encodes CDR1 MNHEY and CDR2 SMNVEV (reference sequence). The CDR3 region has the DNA TGTGCCAGCAGTCCGGGACAAACTCCCCACAATGAGCAGTTCTTC. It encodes CASSPGQTPHNEQFF.

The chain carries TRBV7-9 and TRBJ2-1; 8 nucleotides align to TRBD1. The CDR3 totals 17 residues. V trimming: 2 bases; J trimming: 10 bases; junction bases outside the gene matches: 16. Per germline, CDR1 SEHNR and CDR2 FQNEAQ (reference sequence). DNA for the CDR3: TGTGCCAGCAGCTTATTCGGTTCGAGGACAGGGTCGTCCGAGCAGTTCTTC. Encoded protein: CASSLFGSRTGSSEQFF. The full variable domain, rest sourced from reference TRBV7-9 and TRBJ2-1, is DTGVSQNPRHKITKRGQNVTFRCDPISEHNRLYWYRQTLGQGPEFLTYFQNEAQLEKSRLLSDRFSAERPKGSFSTLEIQRTEQGDSAMYLCASSLFGSRTGSSEQFFGPGTRLTVL.

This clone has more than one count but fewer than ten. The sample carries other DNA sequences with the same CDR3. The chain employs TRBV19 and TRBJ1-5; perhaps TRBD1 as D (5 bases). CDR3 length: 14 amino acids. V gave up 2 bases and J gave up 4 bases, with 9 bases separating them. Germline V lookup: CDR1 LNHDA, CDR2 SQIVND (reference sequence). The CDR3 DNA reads TGTGCCAGTAGTATAAGGGACCATAATCAGCCCCAGCATTTT. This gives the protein CASSIRDHNQPQHF.

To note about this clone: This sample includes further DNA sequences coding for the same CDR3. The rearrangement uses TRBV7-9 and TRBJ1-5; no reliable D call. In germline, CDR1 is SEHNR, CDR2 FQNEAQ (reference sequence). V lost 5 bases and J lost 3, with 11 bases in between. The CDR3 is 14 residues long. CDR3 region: CASSAPGPNQPQHF. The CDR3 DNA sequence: TGTGCCAGCAGCGCACCGGGCCCCAATCAGCCCCAGCATTTT.

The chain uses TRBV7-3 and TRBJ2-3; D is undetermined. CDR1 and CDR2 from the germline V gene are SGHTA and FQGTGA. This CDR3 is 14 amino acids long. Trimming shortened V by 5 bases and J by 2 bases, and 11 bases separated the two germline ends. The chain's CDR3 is CASSLSKDTDTQYF. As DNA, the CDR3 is TGTGCCAGCAGCCTCTCGAAAGACACAGATACGCAGTATTTT.

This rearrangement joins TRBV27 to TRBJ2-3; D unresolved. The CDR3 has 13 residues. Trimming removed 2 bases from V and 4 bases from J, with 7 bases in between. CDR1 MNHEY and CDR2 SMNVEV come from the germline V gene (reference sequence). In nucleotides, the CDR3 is TGTGCCAGCAGTTTAGAGAATGCAGATACGCAGTATTTT. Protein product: CASSLENADTQYF.

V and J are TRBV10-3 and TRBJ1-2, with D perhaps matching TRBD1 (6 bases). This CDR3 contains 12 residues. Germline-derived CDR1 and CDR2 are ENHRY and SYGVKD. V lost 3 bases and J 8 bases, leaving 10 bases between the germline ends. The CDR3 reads CAISDRGEGYTF. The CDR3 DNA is TGTGCCATCAGTGACAGGGGTGAGGGCTACACCTTC.

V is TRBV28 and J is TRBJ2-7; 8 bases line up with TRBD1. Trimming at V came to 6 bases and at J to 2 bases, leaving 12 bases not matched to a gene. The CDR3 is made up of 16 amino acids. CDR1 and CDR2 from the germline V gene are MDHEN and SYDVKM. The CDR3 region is CASSPLPGQATYEQYF. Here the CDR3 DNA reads TGTGCCAGCAGCCCCTTACCGGGACAGGCTACCTACGAGCAGTACTTC.

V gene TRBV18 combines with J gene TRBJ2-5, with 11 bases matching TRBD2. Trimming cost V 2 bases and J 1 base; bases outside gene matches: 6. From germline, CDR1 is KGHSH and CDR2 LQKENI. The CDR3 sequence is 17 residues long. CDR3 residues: CASSPALAGVGQETQYF. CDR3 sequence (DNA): TGTGCCAGCTCACCAGCACTAGCGGGAGTAGGCCAAGAGACCCAGTACTTC.

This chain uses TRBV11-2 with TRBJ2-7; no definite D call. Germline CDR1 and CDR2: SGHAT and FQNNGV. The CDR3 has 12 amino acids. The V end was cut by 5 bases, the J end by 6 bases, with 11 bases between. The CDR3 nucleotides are TGTGCCAGCAGCCCCCGGTCTCCCGAGCAGTACTTC. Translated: CASSPRSPEQYF.

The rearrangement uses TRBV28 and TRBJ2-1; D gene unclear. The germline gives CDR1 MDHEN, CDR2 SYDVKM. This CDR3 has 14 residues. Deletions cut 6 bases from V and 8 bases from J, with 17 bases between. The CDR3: CASSLRASGDEQFF. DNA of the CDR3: TGTGCCAGCAGCCTCCGCGCCTCCGGCGATGAGCAGTTCTTC.

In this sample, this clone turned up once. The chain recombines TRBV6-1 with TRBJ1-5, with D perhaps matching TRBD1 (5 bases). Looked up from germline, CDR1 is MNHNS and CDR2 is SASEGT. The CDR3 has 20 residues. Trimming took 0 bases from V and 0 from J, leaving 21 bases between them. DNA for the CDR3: TGTGCCAGCAGTGAAGCGTCGGGACCCCGTTCGGTGAATAGCAATCAGCCCCAGCATTTT. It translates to CASSEASGPRSVNSNQPQHF.

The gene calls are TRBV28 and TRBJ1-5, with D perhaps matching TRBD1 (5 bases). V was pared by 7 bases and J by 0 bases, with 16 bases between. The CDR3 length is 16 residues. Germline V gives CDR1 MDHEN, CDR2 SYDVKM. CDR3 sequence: CASTPLGGNSNQPQHF. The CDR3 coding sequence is TGTGCCAGCACCCCCCTGGGGGGGAATAGCAATCAGCCCCAGCATTTT.

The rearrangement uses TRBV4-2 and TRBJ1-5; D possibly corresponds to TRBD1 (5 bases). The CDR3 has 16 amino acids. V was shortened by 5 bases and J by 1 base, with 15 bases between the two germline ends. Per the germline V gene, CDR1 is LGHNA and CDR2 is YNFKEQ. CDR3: CASSGGGVGSNQPQHF. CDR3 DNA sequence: TGTGCCAGCAGCGGGGGGGGTGTAGGCAGCAATCAGCCCCAGCATTTT.

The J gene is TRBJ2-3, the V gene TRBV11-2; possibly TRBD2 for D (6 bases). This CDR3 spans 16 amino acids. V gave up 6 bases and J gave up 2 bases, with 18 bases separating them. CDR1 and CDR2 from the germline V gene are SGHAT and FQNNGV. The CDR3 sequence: CASSFMTREATDTQYF. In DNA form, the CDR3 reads TGTGCCAGCAGTTTCATGACGAGGGAGGCCACAGATACGCAGTATTTT.

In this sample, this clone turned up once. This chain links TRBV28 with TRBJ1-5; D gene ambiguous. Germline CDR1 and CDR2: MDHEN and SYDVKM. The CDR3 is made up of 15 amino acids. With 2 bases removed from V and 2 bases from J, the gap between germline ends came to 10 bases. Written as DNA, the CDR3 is TGTGCCAGCAGTTTAGCAGGTAGCGGCAATCAGCCCCAGCATTTT. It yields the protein CASSLAGSGNQPQHF.

CDR3 nucleotides: TGTGCCAGCAGCCTACTAGCGGGAAAGTACGAGCAGTACTTC. Its protein is CASSLLAGKYEQYF. This chain connects TRBV2 to TRBJ2-7, with 10 positions matching TRBD2. Germline assignment: CDR1 SNHLY and CDR2 FYNNEI. The CDR3 extends over 14 amino acids. The V segment lost 6 bases and the J segment 4 bases; nucleotides outside the gene matches: 6.

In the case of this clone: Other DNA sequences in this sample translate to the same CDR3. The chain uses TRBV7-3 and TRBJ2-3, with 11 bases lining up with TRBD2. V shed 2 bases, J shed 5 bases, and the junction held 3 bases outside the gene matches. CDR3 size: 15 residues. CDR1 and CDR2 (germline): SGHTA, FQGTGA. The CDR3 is CASSLLAGGGDTQYF. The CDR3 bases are TGTGCCAGCAGCTTACTAGCGGGAGGTGGAGATACGCAGTATTTT.